The present T cell receptor (beta chain) was sequenced within a study of T-cell memory formation after mild COVID-19. Study information: Most TCR clusters belonged to a single donor.

V lost 7 bases, J lost 0 bases, and 16 bases lay in between. Looked up from germline, CDR1 is MNHNS and CDR2 is SASEGT. This CDR3 is built from 16 residues. This clonotype was observed a handful of times. Its cognate antigen is unknown. Study conclusions and caveats: CD4+ clones that contracted lay mainly in CM and EM; CD8+ ones lay in EMRA.

Sample barcodes and UMIs were carried by the TCR alpha and TCR beta cDNA libraries that 5'RACE generated with constant-segment primers. TCRdb passed the 5' RACE reads through MiXCR, listing each CDR3 protein once. The repertoire holds 200,000 to 250,000 distinct CDR3 sequences, approximately 10% seen once, with around 20% in the top ten. Specimen: PBMCs or a T cell subset sorted from them (not recorded which). The J gene is TRBJ1-5, the V gene TRBV6-1; D is unresolved. The clonotype comes from a man between 18 and 35 years old who had mild COVID-19 (a few samples of this study predate the infection). Cell type and time point are not known. As DNA, the CDR3 is TGTGCCAGCACTCTCCACGGAACTTATAGCAATCAGCCCCAGCATTTT. This sequence encodes CASTLHGTYSNQPQHF.